This T cell receptor (beta chain) was recorded in a study of T cells in Graves' hyperthyroidism and ophthalmopathy. Points from the study as a whole: Most clonotypes that expanded in the thyroid above 0.001 also showed up in blood.

When ophthalmopathy did not progress within 18 months, Graves' hyperthyroidism was considered stable. The CDR3 has 14 amino acids. Trimming removed 6 bases from V and 5 bases from J, with 16 bases in between. The germline V gene has CDR1 MNHNS and CDR2 SASEGT. In its sample, this clonotype was seen a few times. Its antigen is not known. Regions amplified from RNA transcripts were the TCR beta CDR3 regions. Using the HTBI primer set, a first-round RT-PCR was run on the TCR CDR3. MiXCR was run by TCRdb on the multiplex PCR reads, yielding one entry per CDR3 protein. The sample shows some 770,000 distinct CDR3 sequences, around 15% of them seen only once.

This receptor was taken from a man aged 18 to 35 with Graves' hyperthyroidism. The sequencing input was blood. The rearrangement uses TRBV6-1 and TRBJ2-5; possible D gene TRBD1, 5 bases. The CDR3 is CASSAGSEEETQYF. In DNA form, the CDR3 reads TGTGCCAGCAGCGCAGGGTCCGAGGAGGAGACCCAGTACTTC.